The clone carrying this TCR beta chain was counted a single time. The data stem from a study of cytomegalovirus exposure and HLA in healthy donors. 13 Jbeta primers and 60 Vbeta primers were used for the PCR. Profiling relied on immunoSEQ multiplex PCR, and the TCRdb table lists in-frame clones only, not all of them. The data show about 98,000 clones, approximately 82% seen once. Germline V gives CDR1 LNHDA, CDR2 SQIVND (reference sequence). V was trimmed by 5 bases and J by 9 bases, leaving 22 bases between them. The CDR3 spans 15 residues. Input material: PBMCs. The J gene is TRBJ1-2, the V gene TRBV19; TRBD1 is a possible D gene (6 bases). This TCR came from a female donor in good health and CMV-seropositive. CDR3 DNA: TGTGCCAGTAGTCCGCGGACAGCTGGCGGTTCTCGCTACACCTTC. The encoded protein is CASSPRTAGGSRYTF.